Shown below are 21 T cell receptor beta chains from a single sample sequenced in a study of T-cell memory formation after mild COVID-19. One entry per CDR3 protein, called by TCRdb with MiXCR from the 5' RACE reads. The sample lists some 69,000 distinct CDR3 sequences, 15% to 20% occurring once. The material sequenced was PBMCs or a T cell subset sorted from them (not recorded which). The receptors originated from an adult woman who had mild COVID-19 (a few samples of this study predate the infection). Cell type and time point are not known.

This chain joins TRBV20-1 and TRBJ2-7; maybe TRBD2 (6 bases). Germline CDR1 reads DFQATT; CDR2 reads SNEGSKA (reference sequence). The CDR3 is made up of 14 amino acids. The germline V and J ends were trimmed by 4 bases and 2 bases, with 15 bases remaining between them. The CDR3, as DNA: TGCAGTGCTACTAAGGGACTTTCCCCCTACGAGCAGTACTTC. It codes for CSATKGLSPYEQYF.

This clonotype was counted a few times. The chain recombines TRBV9 with TRBJ2-2; 7 nucleotides line up with TRBD1. The germline V gene encodes CDR1 SGDLS and CDR2 YYNGEE. The length of the CDR3 is 16 residues. V lost 4 bases and J lost 8; bases outside the gene matches: 14. CDR3 bases: TGTGCCAGCAGCTCAACGACAGGGCACCGTCCGGGGGAGCTGTTTTTT. It encodes CASSSTTGHRPGELFF.

This clonotype was detected a few times. The rearrangement uses TRBV29-1 and TRBJ1-2; 8 nucleotides line up with TRBD1. The CDR3 totals 13 residues. After removal of 7 bases from V and 1 base from J, the junction contained 5 bases not matched to a gene. Germline lookup yields CDR1 SQVTM and CDR2 ANQGSEA. The CDR3 loop is CSALGQDNYGYTF. CDR3 DNA sequence: TGCAGCGCCTTGGGACAGGATAACTATGGCTACACCTTC.

This chain uses TRBV4-2 with TRBJ2-2; TRBD2 matches 8 bases. CDR1 and CDR2 from the germline V gene are LGHNA and YNFKEQ. This CDR3 is built from 16 residues. Losses at the gene ends were 4 bases for V and 5 bases for J; bases not matched to a gene: 9. The CDR3 region is CASSPSGGRETGELFF. The CDR3 DNA is TGTGCCAGCAGCCCATCGGGGGGGCGGGAGACCGGGGAGCTGTTTTTT.

This clonotype was found many times. The rearrangement uses TRBV7-2 and TRBJ2-3; no firm D call. CDR1 is SGHTA, CDR2 FQGNSA, per germline. CDR3 size: 14 residues. Trimming stripped 1 base from V and 1 base from J, with 6 bases between. The CDR3 loop reads CASSLVSGTDTQYF. The CDR3 coding sequence is TGTGCCAGCAGCTTAGTTTCTGGCACAGATACGCAGTATTTT.

This clonotype came up a few times. The chain couples TRBV20-1 to TRBJ2-7; tentative D call: TRBD2 (6 bases). V was clipped by 4 bases and J by 3 bases, with 22 bases between them. Looked up from germline, CDR1 is DFQATT and CDR2 is SNEGSKA (reference sequence). The CDR3 consists of 16 residues. CDR3 sequence reads: CSATYPGDQGVYEQYF. As DNA, the CDR3 is TGCAGTGCTACCTATCCGGGGGACCAGGGAGTCTACGAGCAGTACTTC.

This clonotype was observed a few times. The V call is TRBV4-2, the J call TRBJ2-3, with D perhaps matching TRBD2 (5 bases). The length of the CDR3 is 18 residues. CDR1 is LGHNA, CDR2 YNFKEQ, per germline. V dropped 0 bases and J dropped 5 bases, with 21 bases sitting between them. CDR3 nucleotides: TGTGCCAGCAGCCAAGATATACCCTCCTGGACTCACGAAGATACGCAGTATTTT. Its protein product is CASSQDIPSWTHEDTQYF.

This clonotype has more than one count but fewer than ten. V gene TRBV5-1 combines with J gene TRBJ2-5; 11 nucleotides line up with TRBD2. This CDR3 has 16 amino acids. Germline trimming cut 5 bases from V and 5 bases from J; bases unmatched to any gene: 11. CDR1 and CDR2 from the germline V gene are SGHRS and YFSETQ. Here the CDR3 reads CASRRGLAEVRETQYF. The CDR3 DNA follows: TGCGCCAGCAGGCGGGGACTAGCGGAAGTTCGGGAGACCCAGTACTTC. Together with reference TRBV5-1 and TRBJ2-5, the CDR3 gives the full variable domain: KAGVTQTPRYLIKTRGQQVTLSCSPISGHRSVSWYQQTPGQGLQFLFEYFSETQRNKGNFPGRFSGRQFSNSRSEMNVSTLELGDSALYLCASRRGLAEVRETQYFGPGTRLLVL.

The V gene is TRBV9, the J gene TRBJ2-5; TRBD2 matches at 10 bases. The CDR3 totals 18 residues. Trimming removed 1 base from V and 2 bases from J; junction bases left unmatched: 11. CDR1 is SGDLS, CDR2 YYNGEE, per germline. The CDR3 is CASSVNEAGGPAQETQYF. The CDR3, as DNA: TGTGCCAGCAGCGTAAACGAAGCGGGAGGGCCGGCTCAAGAGACCCAGTACTTC.

This clonotype was seen repeatedly, ten times or more. This chain links TRBV4-1 with TRBJ2-7; D perhaps matches TRBD1 (5 bases). Trimming removed 3 bases from V and 3 bases from J, with 9 bases in between. This CDR3 is 13 amino acids long. Germline V CDR1 and CDR2: MGHRA, YSYEKL. The CDR3 protein is CASSQSGLYEQYF. CDR3 nucleotides: TGCGCCAGCAGCCAGTCAGGGCTCTACGAGCAGTACTTC.

This clonotype was seen only a few times. This chain connects TRBV29-1 to TRBJ2-1, with TRBD1 identical over 8 bases. The length of the CDR3 is 15 residues. The germline CDR1 and CDR2 sequences are SQVTM and ANQGSEA. J lost 6 bases, V lost 0 bases, and 7 bases had no gene match. CDR3 amino acids: CSVEDLRTGPNEQFF. The CDR3, as DNA: TGCAGCGTTGAAGACCTTCGGACAGGGCCCAATGAGCAGTTCTTC.

This clonotype has just a few counts. The rearrangement links TRBV7-9 to TRBJ2-3; 10 nucleotides align to TRBD2. After removal of 4 bases from V and 3 bases from J, the junction contained 7 bases not matched to a gene. The germline CDR1 and CDR2 sequences are SEHNR and FQNEAQ (reference sequence). There are 16 residues in the CDR3. The CDR3 loop reads CASSSLAGERTDTQYF. For the CDR3, the DNA is TGTGCCAGCAGCTCCCTAGCGGGAGAGAGGACAGATACGCAGTATTTT.

This clonotype has more than one count but fewer than ten. The chain is built from TRBV7-9 and TRBJ2-1; 7 bases agree with TRBD1. Trimming took 4 bases from V and 3 from J; bases not matched to a gene: 27. CDR1 is SEHNR and CDR2 is FQNEAQ in the germline V gene (reference sequence). The CDR3 length is 22 residues. The CDR3 nucleotides read TGTGCCAGCAGCTCTGGAGAATTCGGGACAGCGAAATACTTAGACGACTACAATGAGCAGTTCTTC. Protein sequence: CASSSGEFGTAKYLDDYNEQFF.

This sequence joins TRBV9 and TRBJ2-7; D gene ambiguous. The CDR3 consists of 13 residues. V gave up 7 bases and J gave up 1 base, with 12 bases separating them. The germline V gene has CDR1 SGDLS and CDR2 YYNGEE. As DNA, the CDR3 is TGTGCCAGCGCAGTAGGTCCTTCCTACGAGCAGTACTTC. It codes for CASAVGPSYEQYF. Filled out from reference TRBV9 and TRBJ2-7, the complete variable domain reads DSGVTQTPKHLITATGQRVTLRCSPRSGDLSVYWYQQSLDQGLQFLIQYYNGEERAKGNILERFSAQQFPDLHSELNLSSLELGDSALYFCASAVGPSYEQYFGPGTRLTVT.

The rearrangement joins TRBV7-6 to TRBJ2-3, with D perhaps matching TRBD2 (5 bases). Deletions cut 5 bases from V and 6 bases from J, with 15 bases between. Germline lookup yields CDR1 SGHVS and CDR2 FNYEAQ. The CDR3 is 14 amino acids. DNA of the CDR3: TGTGCCAGCAGCCCCGGGCCGGAGGTCGATACGCAGTATTTT. Its protein product is CASSPGPEVDTQYF.

This clonotype was found a few times. This chain links TRBV7-6 with TRBJ1-1, with unresolved D. V lost 2 bases, J lost 1 base, and 8 bases lay in between. Germline loops: CDR1 SGHVS, CDR2 FNYEAQ. CDR3 length: 14 residues. Written as DNA, the CDR3 is TGTGCCAGCAGCTTAACGGGCCCGAACACTGAAGCTTTCTTT. Protein sequence: CASSLTGPNTEAFF.

The chain couples TRBV10-3 to TRBJ1-2; D may be TRBD1 (6 bases). The CDR3 covers 14 residues. From germline, CDR1 is ENHRY and CDR2 SYGVKD. Trimming removed 2 bases from V and 3 bases from J, with 10 bases in between. The CDR3 coding sequence is TGTGCCATCAGTGAGACCGGGACATACTATGGCTACACCTTC. This encodes CAISETGTYYGYTF.

This clonotype was seen only a few times. This chain links TRBV7-9 with TRBJ2-4; D is possibly TRBD2 (6 bases). Germline CDR1 and CDR2: SEHNR and FQNEAQ (reference sequence). The CDR3 loop spans 13 amino acids. Trimming took 6 bases from V and 0 from J, leaving 6 bases between them. In DNA, the CDR3 is TGTGCCAGCAGGGGGGGAGCCAAAAACATTCAGTACTTC. Translating it yields CASRGGAKNIQYF.

In this sample, this clonotype turned up a few times. The chain joins TRBV12-3 or TRBV12-4 to TRBJ2-2; 7 bases line up with TRBD1. J lost 6 bases, V lost 10 bases, and 11 bases had no gene match. The CDR3 totals 14 residues. The CDR3 loop is CATIQIQGPGELFF. The CDR3 bases are TGTGCCACCATACAAATACAGGGGCCCGGGGAGCTGTTTTTT.

This clonotype was seen more than once but under ten times. The gene calls are TRBV9 and TRBJ2-1; D unresolved. Germline values: CDR1 SGDLS, CDR2 YYNGEE. The CDR3 contains 12 residues. V was trimmed by 3 bases and J by 10 bases, leaving 11 bases between them. CDR3 sequence: CASSAGRLEQFF. CDR3 coding DNA: TGTGCCAGCAGCGCCGGGCGTCTCGAGCAGTTCTTC.

This clonotype has just a few counts. CDR3 sequence: CASSFFPREAQETQYF. The CDR3 bases are TGTGCCAGCAGCTTTTTTCCACGAGAAGCCCAAGAGACCCAGTACTTC. V and J are TRBV7-9 and TRBJ2-5; D not resolved. CDR1 is SEHNR and CDR2 is FQNEAQ in the germline V gene (reference sequence). CDR3 length: 16 amino acids. V was cut by 3 bases and J by 1 base, with 15 bases left in between.